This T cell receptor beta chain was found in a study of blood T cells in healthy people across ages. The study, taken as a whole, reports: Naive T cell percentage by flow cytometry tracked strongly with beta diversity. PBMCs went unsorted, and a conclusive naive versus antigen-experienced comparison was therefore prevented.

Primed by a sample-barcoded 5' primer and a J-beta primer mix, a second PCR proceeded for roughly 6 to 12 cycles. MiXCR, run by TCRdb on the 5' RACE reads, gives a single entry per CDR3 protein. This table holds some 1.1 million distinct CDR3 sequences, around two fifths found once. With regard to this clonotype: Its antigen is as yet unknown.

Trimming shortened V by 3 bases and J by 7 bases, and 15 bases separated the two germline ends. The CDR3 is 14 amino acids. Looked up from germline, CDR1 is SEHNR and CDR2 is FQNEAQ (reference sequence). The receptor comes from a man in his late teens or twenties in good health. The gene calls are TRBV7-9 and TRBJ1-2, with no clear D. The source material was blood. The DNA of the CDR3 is TGTGCCAGCAGCTTCCCACCAGAGTTGGGTGGCTACACCTTC. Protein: CASSFPPELGGYTF.